The 20 T cell receptor beta chains in this list originate from one sample, sequenced in a study of T cells after yellow fever vaccination. TCRdb analysed the 5' RACE reads with MiXCR anew, one entry per CDR3 protein. This table has around 590,000 distinct CDR3 sequences, 10% to 15% appearing once. This specimen consisted of PBMCs, obtained on the day of the yellow fever booster vaccination. The receptor set was obtained from a man younger than 40 who received the YFV17D yellow fever vaccine.

This clonotype was seen a handful of times. The gene calls are TRBV5-1 and TRBJ2-7, with TRBD1 identical over 9 bases. There are 14 residues in the CDR3. V lost 1 base to trimming and J lost 4 bases; unmatched junction nucleotides: 3. From germline, CDR1 is SGHRS and CDR2 YFSETQ. The CDR3 spells CASSLPGQGYEQYF. CDR3 DNA sequence: TGCGCCAGCAGCTTGCCGGGACAGGGTTACGAGCAGTACTTC. The complete variable domain, with remaining parts taken from reference TRBV5-1 and TRBJ2-7, reads KAGVTQTPRYLIKTRGQQVTLSCSPISGHRSVSWYQQTPGQGLQFLFEYFSETQRNKGNFPGRFSGRQFSNSRSEMNVSTLELGDSALYLCASSLPGQGYEQYFGPGTRLTVT.

In nucleotides, the CDR3 is TGTGCCAGCGAAAGGGGCTACTCGGACACCGGGGAGCTGTTTTTT. Translated, it gives CASERGYSDTGELFF. The V and J genes are TRBV25-1 and TRBJ2-2; D may be TRBD1 (5 bases). The CDR3 has 15 amino acids. V lost 8 bases and J lost 3, with 16 bases in between. The germline V gene has CDR1 MGHDK and CDR2 SYGVNS.

The V and J genes are TRBV20-1 and TRBJ1-5; 7 nucleotides agree with TRBD1. The CDR3 spans 15 residues. Germline CDR1 and CDR2: DFQATT and SNEGSKA (reference sequence). V gave up 6 bases and J gave up 1 base; unmatched junction bases: 9. Written as DNA, the CDR3 is TGCAGTGCGAACGACAGGGCCCTGAGCAATCAGCCCCAGCATTTT. Its translation is CSANDRALSNQPQHF.

CDR3 in amino acids: CSAGGVTAYEQYF. The CDR3 nucleotides are TGCAGTGCTGGGGGCGTGACAGCCTACGAGCAGTACTTC. This rearrangement joins TRBV20-1 to TRBJ2-7, with D tentatively TRBD1 (6 bases). The V end was cut by 5 bases, the J end by 2 bases, with 13 bases between. The CDR3 covers 13 residues. In germline, CDR1 is DFQATT, CDR2 SNEGSKA (reference sequence).

CDR3 amino acids: CASSSLLLSSEQFF. CDR3 nucleotides: TGTGCCAGCTCTAGCCTCTTGCTATCGAGTGAGCAGTTCTTC. The chain couples TRBV12-3 or TRBV12-4 to TRBJ2-1; TRBD2 is a possible D gene (5 bases). This CDR3 is built from 14 residues. V was shortened by 8 bases and J by 9 bases, with 20 bases between the two germline ends.

This clonotype was seen a few times. The J gene is TRBJ2-2, the V gene TRBV20-1; the D gene is possibly TRBD2 (6 bases). V shed 3 bases and J shed 2 bases, with 13 bases lying between them. The germline V gene has CDR1 DFQATT and CDR2 SNEGSKA (reference sequence). The CDR3 sequence is 15 residues long. The CDR3 loop reads CSASSGGSNTGELFF. The CDR3 region has the DNA TGCAGTGCTAGTTCCGGAGGGAGCAACACCGGGGAGCTGTTTTTT.

The table lists this clonotype with a few counts. The chain couples TRBV6-5 to TRBJ2-1, with 7 bases that match TRBD1. Germline V lookup: CDR1 MNHEY, CDR2 SVGAGI. This CDR3 region has 15 residues. V gave up 3 bases and J gave up 0 bases; unmatched junction bases: 2. The DNA of the CDR3 is TGTGCCAGCAGTTATGAGGGGGCCTCCTACAATGAGCAGTTCTTC. Protein product: CASSYEGASYNEQFF.

This clonotype was counted ten times or more. The chain links TRBV9 to TRBJ2-5, with TRBD1 matching 7 bases. V gave up 0 bases and J gave up 5 bases; unmatched junction bases: 7. CDR1 is SGDLS, CDR2 YYNGEE, per germline. The CDR3 sequence is 15 residues long. CDR3 in DNA: TGTGCCAGCAGCGTAGATTACAGGGGTGGGGAGACCCAGTACTTC. It encodes CASSVDYRGGETQYF.

The rearrangement joins TRBV6-2 or TRBV6-3 to TRBJ2-1; weak D call: TRBD2 (5 bases). V lost 8 bases and J 6 bases, leaving 17 bases between the germline ends. CDR1 and CDR2 (germline): MNHEY, SVGEGT. This CDR3 is 14 amino acids long. CDR3 DNA sequence: TGTGCCAGCTTGCGGACCGGGATCCTCAATGAGCAGTTCTTC. The encoded protein is CASLRTGILNEQFF.

This clonotype has just a few counts. The J gene is TRBJ2-2, the V gene TRBV18; D remains unclear. The V gene lost 6 bases and the J gene lost 6 bases, with 20 bases spanning the gap. Germline-derived CDR1 and CDR2 are KGHSH and LQKENI. The CDR3 extends over 16 amino acids. CDR3 DNA: TGTGCCAGCTCGCTGGCCGGACGGTACCTCGCCGGGGAGCTGTTTTTT. It translates to CASSLAGRYLAGELFF.

This chain connects TRBV20-1 to TRBJ2-7; D may correspond to TRBD1 or TRBD2 (5 bases each). Per the germline V gene, CDR1 is DFQATT and CDR2 is SNEGSKA (reference sequence). This CDR3 has 14 amino acids. Trimming took off 4 bases at V and 2 bases at J, with 15 bases between the two ends. The CDR3 loop is CSATTGTSTYEQYF. The DNA for the CDR3 is TGCAGTGCTACTACCGGGACCTCTACCTACGAGCAGTACTTC.

The J gene is TRBJ2-1, the V gene TRBV6-2 or TRBV6-3; 7 bases agree with TRBD2. The CDR3 covers 16 residues. With 0 bases clipped from V and 8 bases from J, the junction kept 10 bases outside the gene matches. From germline, CDR1 is MNHEY and CDR2 SVGEGT. The CDR3, as DNA: TGTGCCAGCAGTTACTCGATCGCTAGCGGCCGCGATGAGCAGTTCTTC. Translated, it gives CASSYSIASGRDEQFF.

The chain links TRBV6-2 or TRBV6-3 to TRBJ2-3; TRBD2 aligns across 10 bases. CDR3 length: 20 amino acids. Germline V gene data show CDR1 as MNHEY and CDR2 as SVGEGT. V lost 2 bases to trimming and J lost 2 bases; unmatched junction nucleotides: 16. CDR3 loop: CASSYRRLNSGLANTDTQYF. Written as DNA, the CDR3 is TGTGCCAGCAGTTACCGACGCCTGAACTCGGGACTAGCGAACACAGATACGCAGTATTTT.

This clonotype was observed a few times. The chain employs TRBV19 and TRBJ1-2; the D is unclear. The CDR3 consists of 12 residues. Germline CDR1 is LNHDA and CDR2 is SQIVND (reference sequence). The V end was cut by 9 bases, the J end by 6 bases, with 14 bases between. The CDR3 is CASASRTDGYTF. CDR3 nucleotides: TGTGCCAGCGCTTCTAGGACGGATGGCTACACCTTC.

The CDR3 DNA reads TGCAGTGCTAGAGGGGTGGGCCGAGAGCAGTACTTC. Its protein product is CSARGVGREQYF. The rearrangement joins TRBV20-1 to TRBJ2-7; no definite D call. Germline V CDR1 and CDR2: DFQATT, SNEGSKA (reference sequence). The CDR3 contains 12 residues. Trimming removed 1 base from V and 7 bases from J, with 11 bases in between.

The rearrangement joins TRBV5-4 to TRBJ2-5; 7 bases fit TRBD1. From germline, CDR1 is SGHNT and CDR2 YYREEE (reference sequence). The CDR3 contains 15 residues. V trimming: 0 bases; J trimming: 4 bases; junction bases outside the gene matches: 6. As DNA, the CDR3 is TGTGCCAGCAGCTTGGAGACAGGGAAGATAGAGACCCAGTACTTC. Protein product: CASSLETGKIETQYF.

This clonotype occurred many times. The chain has TRBV5-1 and TRBJ1-1; TRBD1 matches at 9 bases. V was clipped by 3 bases and J by 5 bases; unmatched bases: 5. The CDR3 loop spans 14 amino acids. The germline CDR1 and CDR2 sequences are SGHRS and YFSETQ. DNA for the CDR3: TGCGCCAGCAGCTGGGGACAGGGAGGGACTGAAGCTTTCTTT. This translates into CASSWGQGGTEAFF.

This clonotype was found a few times. The chain recombines TRBV29-1 with TRBJ2-1; the match to TRBD2 covers 9 bases. CDR3 length: 19 amino acids. V shed 3 bases and J 5 bases; nucleotides not matched to a gene: 20. From germline, CDR1 is SQVTM and CDR2 ANQGSEA. DNA of the CDR3: TGCAGCGTTGACGGCATTCAGCGGGAGGTCCGAGAAGAACACAATGAGCAGTTCTTC. As protein: CSVDGIQREVREEHNEQFF.

This clonotype was seen a handful of times. V is TRBV6-1 and J is TRBJ1-2, with D perhaps TRBD1 (5 bases). The CDR3 sequence is 15 residues long. V was cut by 6 bases and J by 5 bases, with 19 bases left in between. Germline lookup yields CDR1 MNHNS and CDR2 SASEGT. The DNA for the CDR3 is TGTGCCAGCAGAATCCGTGCCGACAGTGGATATGGCTACACCTTC. Its protein product is CASRIRADSGYGYTF.

The chain couples TRBV7-9 to TRBJ2-5; D not certain. Trimming stripped 3 bases from V and 5 bases from J, with 16 bases between. This CDR3 contains 15 residues. The germline V gene has CDR1 SEHNR and CDR2 FQNEAQ (reference sequence). The CDR3 spells CASSFLTISGETQYF. In nucleotides, the CDR3 is TGTGCCAGCAGCTTCCTCACAATAAGTGGGGAGACCCAGTACTTC.